This is a list of T cell receptor beta chains from one sample in a study of tumor-infiltrating lymphocytes in glioblastoma multiforme. TCRdb fed the multiplex PCR reads into MiXCR, producing one record per CDR3 protein. The table has about 13,000 distinct CDR3 sequences, about 66% seen once. Sequenced sample: brain tumor tissue. All receptors come from a male donor with glioblastoma. The CDR3 runs from the conserved cysteine through the conserved F or W. The D gene is left open where the match is weak. Clone size appears in some rows only: once, few, many, or a class for an expanded clone.

TRBJ2-3,TRBD2,.,TRBV4-2,CASSVERGGTDTKYF,TGTGCCAGCAGCGTTGAGCGGGGGGGTACGGATACGAAGTATTTT
TRBJ2-5,.,medium-sized,TRBV10-1,CAPERSLGETQYF,TGCGCCCCTGAGAGGTCCCTTGGGGAGACCCAGTACTTC
TRBJ2-7,.,.,TRBV11-1,CVGSLARLDRGYEQYF,TGTGTCGGCAGCTTAGCGCGTCTGGATAGGGGGTACGAGCAGTACTTC
TRBJ1-5,TRBD1,.,TRBV29-1,CSAGTGGQPQHF,TGCAGCGCCGGGACAGGGGGTCAGCCCCAGCATTTT
TRBJ2-3,TRBD2,.,TRBV20-1,CGASRPGLAGGPSSTDMQYF,TGCGGTGCTAGTCGCCCCGGGCTAGCGGGAGGGCCGAGTAGCACAGATATGCAGTATTTT
TRBJ2-1,.,few,TRBV11-2,CASNSAHEQFF,TGTGCCAGCAACTCCGCCCACGAGCAGTTCTTC
TRBJ1-4,.,once,TRBV11-2,CASNLNHNEKPFF,TGTGCCAGCAACCTCAACCATAATGAAAAACCGTTTTTT
TRBJ2-2,TRBD1,.,TRBV6-5,CASSYSQGAEELFF,TGTGCCAGCAGTTACTCGCAGGGGGCCGAGGAGCTGTTTTTT
TRBJ2-7,TRBD2,.,TRBV11-1,CASSLLAGWPAYEQYF,TGTGCCAGCAGCTTACTAGCGGGATGGCCTGCCTACGAGCAGTACTTC
TRBJ2-1,.,.,TRBV11-3,CASSLATTAYNEQFF,TGTGCCAGCAGCTTGGCAACCACAGCCTACAATGAGCAGTTCTTC
TRBJ2-1,.,few,TRBV5-1,CASSLPTGTADNEQFF,TGCGCCAGCAGTTTACCTACCGGGACTGCGGACAATGAGCAGTTCTTC
TRBJ1-3,.,.,TRBV14,CASSPQNGVSVDTIYF,TGTGCCAGCAGCCCCCAAAACGGAGTCTCTGTAGACACCATATATTTT
TRBJ2-2,.,.,TRBV11-2,CASTPSFGQGLTVNTGELFF,TGTGCCAGCACCCCCTCATTCGGCCAAGGACTAACGGTAAACACCGGGGAACTGTTTTTT
TRBJ2-3,.,.,TRBV6-5,CASRPLSRGLGTDTQYF,TGTGCCAGCAGACCGCTAAGCAGGGGCCTCGGCACAGATACGCAGTATTTT
TRBJ2-7,TRBD2,.,TRBV6-1,CAGAEDSGGSYEQYF,TGTGCCGGGGCAGAGGACAGCGGGGGATCCTACGAGCAGTACTTC
TRBJ2-5,.,few,TRBV12-3/TRBV12-4,CASSLSYVGETQYF,TGTGCCAGCAGTTTAAGTTACGTCGGGGAGACCCAATACTTC
TRBJ1-6,TRBD1,many,TRBV28,CASSTKTGTGDHHF,TGTGCCAGCAGTACCAAAACCGGGACAGGGGATCACCACTTT
TRBJ1-1,.,once,TRBV20-1,CSARGGHGSTEAFF,TGCAGTGCTAGGGGGGGGCATGGGTCCACTGAAGCTTTCTTT
TRBJ2-1,TRBD1,.,TRBV7-9,CASSSTGEGTCNEQFF,TGTGCCAGCAGCTCTACAGGGGAAGGGACCTGCAATGAGCAGTTCTTT
TRBJ1-6,.,.,TRBV4-1,CAGQNLASGFSPLRF,TGCGCCGGCCAAAACCTGGCATCTGGGTTTTCACCCCTCCGCTTT
TRBJ2-7,.,.,TRBV2,CASIPLGASYEQYF,TGTGCCAGCATCCCCCTGGGGGCCTCCTACGAGCAGTACTTC
TRBJ2-1,TRBD1,large,TRBV4-1,CASSQEGQGPSSYNEQFF,TGCGCCAGCAGCCAAGAGGGACAGGGCCCAAGCTCCTACAATGAGCAGTTCTTC
TRBJ2-3,.,.,TRBV6-1,CASSEDWRGSTDTQYF,TGTGCCAGCAGTGAAGACTGGAGGGGAAGCACAGATACGCAGTATTTT
TRBJ2-7,TRBD1,.,TRBV4-2,CSSSHDPGQGGEQYF,TGTTCCAGCAGCCACGACCCAGGACAGGGGGGCGAGCAGTACTTC
TRBJ2-1,.,.,TRBV6-5,CASSYVLGFDEQFF,TGTGCCAGCAGTTACGTGCTGGGCTTCGATGAGCAGTTCTTC
TRBJ1-1,.,many,TRBV28,CASTKSQGLNTEAFF,TGTGCCAGCACCAAATCACAGGGACTGAACACTGAAGCTTTCTTT
TRBJ2-7,.,medium-sized,TRBV7-8,CASSLVGYEQYF,TGTGCCAGCAGCTTAGTAGGGTACGAGCAGTACTTC
TRBJ2-1,TRBD1,once,TRBV11-2,CASGTGDEQFF,TGTGCCAGCGGGACAGGGGATGAGCAGTTCTTC
TRBJ2-5,.,.,TRBV20-1,CSVRVGGAGVETRYF,TGCAGTGTTAGAGTGGGGGGGGCCGGTGTAGAGACCCGGTACTTC
TRBJ2-5,TRBD1,.,TRBV7-9,CASSSQGQPQETQYF,TGTGCCAGCAGCTCCCAGGGACAGCCCCAAGAGACCCAGTACTTC
TRBJ1-1,.,.,TRBV7-9,CARSFGSNTEAFF,TGTGCCAGGAGCTTCGGCAGCAACACTGAAGCTTTCTTT
TRBJ2-7,.,.,TRBV10-2,CAGQHSAEQYF,TGCGCCGGCCAACATAGTGCCGAGCAGTACTTC
TRBJ1-1,TRBD1,many,TRBV28,CASSFDREITYTEAFF,TGTGCCAGCAGTTTCGACAGGGAGATTACTTACACTGAAGCTTTCTTT
TRBJ1-1,TRBD1,many,TRBV11-2,CASSWGQGVSEAFF,TGTGCCAGCAGCTGGGGACAGGGTGTCTCTGAAGCTTTCTTT
TRBJ2-5,TRBD2,.,TRBV20-1,CSVLAREGETQYF,TGCAGTGTCCTCGCCAGGGAGGGAGAGACCCAGTACTTC
TRBJ1-3,.,.,TRBV10-3,CAISGLYSGNTIYF,TGTGCCATCAGTGGGCTATACTCTGGAAACACCATATATTTT
TRBJ2-1,.,.,TRBV20-1,CSASRASRRNEQFF,TGCAGTGCTAGCCGGGCTAGCCGACGCAATGAGCAGTTCTTC
TRBJ1-5,.,.,TRBV6-1,CADSLSHNQPQHF,TGTGCCGACAGCCTCAGCCACAATCAGCCCCAGCATTTT
TRBJ1-3,.,.,TRBV10-3,CAISQVLDGNTIYF,TGTGCCATCAGTCAAGTATTGGATGGAAACACCATATATTTT
TRBJ2-2,TRBD2,.,TRBV6-5,CASSSTSGRSRTWELFF,TGTGCCAGCAGTTCGACCAGCGGGAGGTCTAGAACCTGGGAGCTGTTTTTT
TRBJ2-2,TRBD2,.,TRBV11-2,CASSPSFGQGLAVYTGELFF,TGTGCCAGCAGCCCCTCATTCGGCCAAGGGCTAGCGGTATACACCGGGGAGCTGTTTTTT
TRBJ2-1,.,once,TRBV5-1,CASNLAGQGKNEQFF,TGCGCTAGCAACTTGGCCGGTCAGGGTAAGAATGAGCAGTTCTTC
TRBJ2-7,.,.,TRBV6-1,CASEFHGDSSYEQCF,TGTGCCAGCGAATTCCATGGGGATAGCTCCTACGAGCAGTGCTTC
TRBJ2-2,.,many,TRBV5-1,CASSLGHSANTGELFF,TGCGCCAGCAGCTTGGGGCATTCCGCGAACACCGGGGAGCTGTTTTTT
TRBJ2-7,TRBD2,.,TRBV6-1,CASSAETSGSYEQYF,TGTGCCAGCAGTGCTGAGACTAGCGGGAGTTACGAGCAGTACTTC
TRBJ1-2,TRBD1,.,TRBV20-1,CSASHDRDYGYTF,TGCAGTGCTAGCCACGACAGGGACTATGGCTACACCTTC
TRBJ2-3,TRBD2,.,TRBV4-2,CDRGQEWASGTTDTQYF,TGTGACAGAGGCCAAGAGTGGGCTAGCGGGACCACAGATACGCAGTATTTT
TRBJ2-1,.,medium-sized,TRBV10-3,CAISEGNEQFF,TGTGCCATCAGTGAGGGCAATGAGCAGTTCTTC
TRBJ2-3,.,.,TRBV11-2,CASSTHVGARGPQYF,TGTGCCAGCAGCACTCATGTGGGGGCGCGAGGACCGCAGTATTTT
TRBJ2-1,.,once,TRBV5-6,CASSEGSRASYNEQFF,TGTGCCAGCAGCGAGGGGTCAAGGGCTTCCTACAATGAGCAGTTCTTC
TRBJ2-3,.,medium-sized,TRBV29-1,CSVEVSGVNTQYF,TGCAGCGTTGAGGTCTCGGGGGTTAATACGCAGTATTTT
TRBJ1-1,TRBD1,.,TRBV7-9,CASNLEGQGATEAFF,TGTGCCAGCAACCTGGAGGGACAGGGGGCTACTGAAGCTTTCTTT